This T cell receptor (beta chain) originates from a study of radiotherapy plus CTLA-4 blockade in lung cancer. Regarding this clone: Its antigen is still unknown.

Study observations and caveats: Early blood T cell clone changes and increased post-radiation serum interferon-beta were reportedly the strongest response predictors. Clones of tumor-derived TCRs expanded in blood after radiotherapy plus ipilimumab.

Clones were read by immunoSEQ multiplex PCR, and TCRdb kept only the in-frame ones, dropping some. The sample has about 110,000 clones, over 65% seen once. Trimming removed 0 bases at V and 3 bases at J, with 6 bases between. The germline V gene has CDR1 LGHNA and CDR2 YSLEER. The CDR3 covers 13 residues. The chain has TRBV4-3 and TRBJ2-7; maybe TRBD1 (6 bases). This sequence originates from a human donor with non-small cell lung cancer that progressed on radiotherapy plus ipilimumab. Some clones in this sample may be carry-over from other donors' samples. Sequences were derived from peripheral blood, sampled from a patient treated with radiotherapy plus ipilimumab. The CDR3 DNA is TGCGCCAGCAGCCAAGAAGGGGGCTACGAGCAGTACTTC. Its protein product is CASSQEGGYEQYF.